This TCR beta chain was captured by sequencing in a study of blood T cell repertoires in COVID-19. Overall study context: COVID-19 samples collected from the United States, Italy and Spain covered acute and convalescent phases.

Data came from immunoSEQ multiplex PCR; TCRdb stores just in-frame clones and leaves some out. The table has tens of thousands of clones, roughly 82% seen once. This clone showed up just once. Sequenced: peripheral blood. The clonotype originates from a woman aged 55-69 years with acute or convalescent COVID-19.

CDR3 in amino acids: CSVEDRVGPEAGYTF. CDR3 sequence (DNA): TGCAGCGTTGAAGATCGAGTTGGACCGGAGGCTGGCTACACCTTC. The chain has TRBV29-1 and TRBJ1-2; D ambiguous. CDR1 is SQVTM, CDR2 ANQGSEA, per germline. V was trimmed by 0 bases and J by 7 bases, leaving 18 bases between them. This CDR3 has 15 amino acids.